This T cell receptor beta chain was identified during a study of blood T cell repertoires in COVID-19. The wider study: The origin of the acute and convalescent COVID-19 samples was the United States, Italy and Spain.

Participants were aged about 18 to 89 years from approximately 23 US areas. Donors were grouped by their self-reported clinical history. This clone was counted a single time. The V segment lost 4 bases and the J segment 0 bases; nucleotides outside the gene matches: 4. Germline loops: CDR1 SGHNT, CDR2 YYREEE (reference sequence). There are 14 residues in the CDR3. The assay was immunoSEQ multiplex PCR, and TCRdb's table has in-frame clones only and misses some. The sample consists of hundreds of thousands of clones, approximately 88% of them appearing once. The TCR originated in a woman between 25 and 40 years old who had recovered from COVID-19. The sequenced sample was PBMCs or T cells enriched from blood (not recorded which). This chain links TRBV5-4 with TRBJ2-7; 7 bases are a match to TRBD1. In DNA form, the CDR3 reads TGTGCCAGCAGCCATTGGGACAGCTCCTACGAGCAGTACTTC. Translating it yields CASSHWDSSYEQYF.